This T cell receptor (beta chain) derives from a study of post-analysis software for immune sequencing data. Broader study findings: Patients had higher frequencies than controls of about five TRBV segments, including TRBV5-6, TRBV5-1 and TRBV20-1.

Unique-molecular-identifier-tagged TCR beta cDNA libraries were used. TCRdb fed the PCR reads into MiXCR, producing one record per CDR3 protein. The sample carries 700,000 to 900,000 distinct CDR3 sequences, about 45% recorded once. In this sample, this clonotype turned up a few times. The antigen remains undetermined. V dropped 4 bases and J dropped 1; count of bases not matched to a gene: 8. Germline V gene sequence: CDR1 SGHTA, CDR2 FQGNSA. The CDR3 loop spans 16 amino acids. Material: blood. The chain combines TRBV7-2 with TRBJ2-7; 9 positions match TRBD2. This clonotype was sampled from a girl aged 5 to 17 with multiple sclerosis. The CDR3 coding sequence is TGTGCCAGCAGCTGGACTAGCGCAAGCACGTCCTACGAGCAGTACTTC. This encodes CASSWTSASTSYEQYF.